Reported below is one TCR beta chain. Study processing details: Estimation of nucleated cell counts was performed using reference gene primer amplification. The repertoire was sequenced with immunoSEQ multiplex PCR; TCRdb's copy has only in-frame clones and lacks some. That table supplies the V and J calls and clone size; D and trimming were determined from the DNA. The repertoire holds 200,000 to 300,000 clones, with roughly 90% as singletons. These data belong to a study of blood T cell repertoires in COVID-19. Study-wide context: Samples representing acute and convalescent COVID-19 were sourced from the United States, Italy and Spain.

The CDR3 contains 17 residues. From germline, CDR1 is MGHRA and CDR2 YSYEKL. Deletions cut 1 base from V and 2 bases from J, with 17 bases between. The genes are TRBV4-1 and TRBJ2-5; no firm D call. This TCR was recovered from a human donor in a cohort sampled during active COVID-19. Sequenced material: peripheral blood. CDR3 bases: TGCGCCAGCAGCCAAGCCGCTCTCGTCCCTCTACAAGAGACCCAGTACTTC. Its translation: CASSQAALVPLQETQYF.